Given below is one T cell receptor (beta chain) in context. The antigen remains undetermined. The data originate from a study of cytomegalovirus exposure and HLA in healthy donors. Background on the study: Membership in the Caucasian-associated ancestry cluster was found for around four fifths of approximately 380 genotyped donors.

Nominally healthy donors were sampled, though unrecorded immune exposures were likely. V was pared by 0 bases and J by 6 bases, with 8 bases between. The length of the CDR3 is 13 residues. CDR1 is SGHAT and CDR2 is FQNNGV in the germline V gene. Study-wide results and limits: The investigators catalogued 150 to 200 TCR beta chains as cytomegalovirus-associated.

The PCR was carried out with 60 Vbeta primers and 13 Jbeta primers. Assay: immunoSEQ multiplex PCR; the TCRdb copy retains only in-frame clones and omits some. The sample lists tens of thousands of clones, approximately 83% seen once, with roughly 3.8% in the top ten. Sequencing input: PBMCs. The TCR sequence derives from a man aged 50 to 59 in good health and CMV-seronegative. This chain connects TRBV11-2 to TRBJ1-1; D gene uncertain. CDR3: CASSLERDSEAFF. DNA of the CDR3: TGTGCCAGCAGCTTAGAGCGGGATTCTGAAGCTTTCTTT.